Below are 21 T cell receptor beta chains sequenced from a single sample in a study of CD8 T cells in Susac syndrome. With random hexamers, roughly 0.45 to 1 ug RNA was reverse transcribed. From the immunoSEQ multiplex PCR reads, TCRdb called clonotypes with MiXCR, one entry per CDR3 protein. The repertoire has 170,000 or so distinct CDR3 sequences, approximately 95% of them found once; the top ten carry around 0.13%. The sample was CD4+ T cells from PBMCs. The origin of the receptors is a human donor with Susac syndrome.

The chain is built from TRBV30 and TRBJ1-1; D gene ambiguous. V shed 8 bases and J shed 2 bases, with 12 bases lying between them. This CDR3 spans 12 amino acids. Germline CDR1 reads GTSNPN; CDR2 reads SVGIG (reference sequence). CDR3 sequence: CAGGKGNTEAFF. CDR3 nucleotide sequence: TGTGCCGGAGGAAAAGGAAACACTGAAGCTTTCTTT.

This chain joins TRBV14 and TRBJ1-1; D gene unclear. The CDR3 extends over 13 amino acids. Germline V gives CDR1 SGHDN, CDR2 FVKESK. V gave up 4 bases and J gave up 11 bases, with 17 bases separating them. The CDR3 region has the DNA TGTGCCAGCAGCCCAGACCTTCTTAAGGAGGCTTTCTTT. Amino acid sequence: CASSPDLLKEAFF. Variable domain in full (rest from reference TRBV14 and TRBJ1-1): EAGVTQFPSHSVIEKGQTVTLRCDPISGHDNLYWYRRVMGKEIKFLLHFVKESKQDESGMPNNRFLAERTGGTYSTLKVQPAELEDSGVYFCASSPDLLKEAFFGQGTRLTVV.

The chain has TRBV6-2 or TRBV6-3 and TRBJ1-2, with 7 bases identical to TRBD1. The trim removed 2 bases at V and 5 bases at J, leaving 11 bases unmatched. Germline V gene sequence: CDR1 MNHEY, CDR2 SVGEGT. The CDR3 consists of 16 residues. The CDR3 nucleotides are TGTGCCAGCAGTTACCTCTACGGACAGGCGATTTATGGCTACACCTTC. Translated: CASSYLYGQAIYGYTF.

V is TRBV20-1 and J is TRBJ1-5, with D hard to call. Germline lookup yields CDR1 DFQATT and CDR2 SNEGSKA (reference sequence). Deletions cut 3 bases from V and 4 bases from J, with 7 bases between. This CDR3 has 12 residues. The CDR3 nucleotides are TGCAGTGCTAGTCCCCTAAATCAGCCCCAGCATTTT. Translated: CSASPLNQPQHF.

The chain has TRBV2 and TRBJ2-6; possible D gene TRBD1, 5 bases. Germline V gene lookup returns CDR1 SNHLY and CDR2 FYNNEI. This CDR3 has 15 residues. The germline V and J ends were trimmed by 5 bases and 4 bases, with 12 bases remaining between them. CDR3 nucleotides: TGTGCCAGCAGTTCCAGGGTTATGGGGGCCAACGTCCTGACTTTC. This encodes CASSSRVMGANVLTF.

This sequence joins TRBV5-1 and TRBJ2-6; 7 nucleotides line up with TRBD1. Germline V gene sequence: CDR1 SGHRS, CDR2 YFSETQ. Trimming removed 4 bases from V and 3 bases from J; junction bases left unmatched: 16. CDR3 size: 19 residues. The CDR3 is CASSRYRDSPNRGANVLTF. CDR3 nucleotide sequence: TGCGCCAGCAGCCGTTACCGGGACAGCCCTAATCGTGGGGCCAACGTCCTGACTTTC.

V is TRBV25-1 and J is TRBJ1-2; 10 nucleotides match TRBD1. Germline CDR1 reads MGHDK; CDR2 reads SYGVNS. This CDR3 region has 12 residues. V shed 8 bases, J shed 5 bases, and the junction held 2 bases outside the gene matches. This chain's CDR3 is CASGDRGYGYTF. The CDR3 DNA is TGTGCCAGCGGGGACAGGGGATATGGCTACACCTTC.

This chain connects TRBV25-1 to TRBJ1-1, with unresolved D. The CDR3 sequence is 15 residues long. Germline V gene sequence: CDR1 MGHDK, CDR2 SYGVNS. V dropped 6 bases and J dropped 0 bases, with 14 bases sitting between them. The CDR3: CASRGGRLMNTEAFF. The CDR3 DNA reads as TGTGCCAGCAGGGGAGGACGGCTCATGAACACTGAAGCTTTCTTT.

The V gene is TRBV28, the J gene TRBJ2-2; TRBD1 might be the D (5 bases). The CDR3 extends over 14 amino acids. CDR1 MDHEN and CDR2 SYDVKM come from the germline V gene. V shed 11 bases and J shed 10 bases, with 23 bases lying between them. DNA of the CDR3: TGTGCCTCCAGCTTAGGGGCGGTTCTGACGGAGCTGTTTTTT. It is translated as CASSLGAVLTELFF.

The chain has TRBV14 and TRBJ2-5; perhaps D is TRBD1 or TRBD2 (6 bases each). This CDR3 is built from 13 residues. V was trimmed by 1 base and J by 4 bases, leaving 7 bases between them. Germline assignment: CDR1 SGHDN and CDR2 FVKESK. The CDR3 DNA reads TGTGCCAGCAGCCAAGGGGGGGCAGAGACCCAGTACTTC. This codes for CASSQGGAETQYF.

The V and J genes are TRBV20-1 and TRBJ2-2; 10 nucleotides match TRBD1. The J segment lost 4 bases and the V segment lost 4 bases, leaving 3 bases of the junction unmatched. The CDR3 has 14 residues. Per the germline V gene, CDR1 is DFQATT and CDR2 is SNEGSKA (reference sequence). This CDR3 is CSAIWDRGTGELFF. DNA of the CDR3: TGCAGTGCTATTTGGGACAGGGGCACCGGGGAGCTGTTTTTT.

J is TRBJ1-2 and V is TRBV5-1; D gene uncertain. Germline V gene sequence: CDR1 SGHRS, CDR2 YFSETQ. Trimming took 7 bases from V and 5 from J, leaving 3 bases between them. There are 9 residues in the CDR3. DNA for the CDR3: TGCGCCAGCGAGTATGGCTACACCTTC. It translates to CASEYGYTF.

The chain links TRBV2 to TRBJ2-1; 7 positions agree with TRBD2. The trim removed 6 bases at V and 8 bases at J, leaving 10 bases unmatched. Germline-derived CDR1 and CDR2 are SNHLY and FYNNEI. The length of the CDR3 is 14 residues. CDR3 sequence reads: CASRAKLASHEQFF. The CDR3 DNA reads as TGTGCCAGCAGAGCTAAACTAGCGTCCCATGAGCAGTTCTTC.

The chain joins TRBV29-1 to TRBJ2-1; 8 positions agree with TRBD2. The junction had 8 bases not matched to a gene; V was cut back by 7 bases and J by 3 bases. The CDR3 is 14 amino acids. Germline-derived CDR1 and CDR2 are SQVTM and ANQGSEA. The CDR3 DNA reads TGCAGCGCTGGGACTAGAGATCTCTACAATGAGCAGTTCTTC. This translates into CSAGTRDLYNEQFF.

The genes are TRBV11-2 and TRBJ2-7; D remains unclear. This CDR3 is 12 amino acids long. Germline-derived CDR1 and CDR2 are SGHAT and FQNNGV. Trimming shortened V by 1 base and J by 0 bases, and 1 base separated the two germline ends. The CDR3 DNA sequence: TGTGCCAGCAGCTTAGCCTCCTACGAGCAGTACTTC. This sequence encodes CASSLASYEQYF.

The chain couples TRBV9 to TRBJ1-1, with a tentative D call TRBD1 (5 bases). The length of the CDR3 is 13 residues. Germline lookup yields CDR1 SGDLS and CDR2 YYNGEE. Trimming took off 1 base at V and 10 bases at J, with 14 bases between the two ends. The CDR3 sequence is CASSVRDPGAAFF. Written as DNA, the CDR3 is TGTGCCAGCAGCGTACGGGACCCCGGCGCAGCTTTCTTT.

The V and J genes are TRBV6-5 and TRBJ1-1; perhaps TRBD1 as D (5 bases). The ends were cut back, 2 bases at V and 1 base at J, with 8 bases in the middle. The germline V gene has CDR1 MNHEY and CDR2 SVGAGI. The CDR3 is 14 amino acids. Here the CDR3 reads CASSYGGANTEAFF. Here the CDR3 DNA reads TGTGCCAGCAGTTACGGGGGAGCGAACACTGAAGCTTTCTTT.

The J gene is TRBJ2-6, the V gene TRBV7-9, with D unresolved. Germline V lookup: CDR1 SEHNR, CDR2 FQNEAQ (reference sequence). V was cut by 5 bases and J by 0 bases, with 14 bases left in between. This CDR3 is built from 17 residues. CDR3 sequence: CASSPPRRYSGANVLTF. CDR3 bases: TGTGCCAGCAGCCCCCCCAGACGGTACTCTGGGGCCAACGTCCTGACTTTC. Combining the CDR3 with reference TRBV7-9 and TRBJ2-6 gives the whole variable domain DTGVSQNPRHKITKRGQNVTFRCDPISEHNRLYWYRQTLGQGPEFLTYFQNEAQLEKSRLLSDRFSAERPKGSFSTLEIQRTEQGDSAMYLCASSPPRRYSGANVLTFGAGSRLTVL.

This clonotype turned up a few times. This sequence joins TRBV5-4 and TRBJ2-1; D ambiguous. CDR3 length: 11 amino acids. V lost 1 base and J 7 bases, leaving 3 bases between the germline ends. Germline V gene lookup returns CDR1 SGHNT and CDR2 YYREEE (reference sequence). Written as DNA, the CDR3 is TGTGCCAGCAGCTTGTCTAATGAGCAGTTCTTC. Its translation: CASSLSNEQFF.

The chain employs TRBV30 and TRBJ1-3, with unresolved D. The V gene's germline CDR1 is GTSNPN and CDR2 SVGIG (reference sequence). The CDR3 length is 12 residues. The V end was cut by 3 bases, the J end by 3 bases, with 6 bases between. For the CDR3, the DNA is TGTGCCTGGAGAGGTATTGGAAACACCATATATTTT. It encodes CAWRGIGNTIYF.

J is TRBJ1-3 and V is TRBV2; 8 nucleotides align to TRBD1. The ends lost 6 bases at V and 4 bases at J; junction bases unmatched: 5. The CDR3 is made up of 14 amino acids. Germline CDR1 SNHLY, CDR2 FYNNEI. DNA for the CDR3: TGTGCCAGCAGCGGGGACAGGCAGGGAAACACCATATATTTT. Translation gives CASSGDRQGNTIYF.